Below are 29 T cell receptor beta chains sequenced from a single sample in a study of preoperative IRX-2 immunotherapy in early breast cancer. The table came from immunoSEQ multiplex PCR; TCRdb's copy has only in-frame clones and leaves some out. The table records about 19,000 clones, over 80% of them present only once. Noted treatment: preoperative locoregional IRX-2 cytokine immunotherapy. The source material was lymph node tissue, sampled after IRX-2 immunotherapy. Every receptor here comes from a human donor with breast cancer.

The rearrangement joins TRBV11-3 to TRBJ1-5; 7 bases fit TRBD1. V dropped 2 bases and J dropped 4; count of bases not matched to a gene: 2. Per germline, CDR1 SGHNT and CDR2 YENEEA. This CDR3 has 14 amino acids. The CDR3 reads CASSLTGENQPQHF. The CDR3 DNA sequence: TGTGCCAGCAGCTTAACAGGGGAGAATCAGCCCCAGCATTTT.

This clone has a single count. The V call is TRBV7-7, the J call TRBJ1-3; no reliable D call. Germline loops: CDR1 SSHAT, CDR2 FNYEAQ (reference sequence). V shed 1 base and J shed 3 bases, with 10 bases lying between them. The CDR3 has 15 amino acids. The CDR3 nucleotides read TGTGCCAGCAGCTTAGGATCGGGTATTGGAAACACCATATATTTT. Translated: CASSLGSGIGNTIYF.

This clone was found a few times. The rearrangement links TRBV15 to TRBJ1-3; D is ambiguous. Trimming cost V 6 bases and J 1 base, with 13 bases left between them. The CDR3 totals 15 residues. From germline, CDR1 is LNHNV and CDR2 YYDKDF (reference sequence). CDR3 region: CATRIGRASGNTIYF. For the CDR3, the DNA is TGTGCCACCAGAATTGGACGGGCGTCTGGAAACACCATATATTTT.

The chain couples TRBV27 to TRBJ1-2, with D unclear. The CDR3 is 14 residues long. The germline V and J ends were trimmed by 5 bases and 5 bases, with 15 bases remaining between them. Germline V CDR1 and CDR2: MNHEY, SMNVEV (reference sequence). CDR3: CASSLDGPPYGYTF. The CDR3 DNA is TGTGCCAGCAGTCTGGATGGCCCACCTTATGGCTACACCTTC.

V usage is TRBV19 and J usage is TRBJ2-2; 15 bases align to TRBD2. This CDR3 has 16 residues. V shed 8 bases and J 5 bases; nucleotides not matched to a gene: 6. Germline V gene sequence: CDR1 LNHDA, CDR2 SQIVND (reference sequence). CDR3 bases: TGTGCCAGTGCGGGACTAGCGGGAGGTGGTACCGGGGAGCTGTTTTTT. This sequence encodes CASAGLAGGGTGELFF.

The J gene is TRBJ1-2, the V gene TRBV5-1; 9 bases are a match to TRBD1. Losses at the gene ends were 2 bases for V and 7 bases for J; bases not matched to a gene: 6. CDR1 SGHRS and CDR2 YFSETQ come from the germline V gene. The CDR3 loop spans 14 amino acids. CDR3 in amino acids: CASSLGTGIPGYTF. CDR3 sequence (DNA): TGCGCCAGCAGCTTAGGGACAGGGATCCCTGGCTACACCTTC.

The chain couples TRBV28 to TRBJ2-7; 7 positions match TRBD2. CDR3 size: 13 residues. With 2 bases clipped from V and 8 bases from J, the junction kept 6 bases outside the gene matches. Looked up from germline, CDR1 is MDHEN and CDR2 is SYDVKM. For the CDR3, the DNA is TGTGCCAGCAGTTTACCCGAGCGGGGACAGCAGTACTTC. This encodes CASSLPERGQQYF.

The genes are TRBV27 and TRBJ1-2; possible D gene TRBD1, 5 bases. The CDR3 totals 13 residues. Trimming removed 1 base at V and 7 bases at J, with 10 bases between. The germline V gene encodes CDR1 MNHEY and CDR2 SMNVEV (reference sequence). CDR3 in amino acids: CASSLWGDTGYTF. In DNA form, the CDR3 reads TGTGCCAGCAGTTTATGGGGGGATACTGGCTACACCTTC.

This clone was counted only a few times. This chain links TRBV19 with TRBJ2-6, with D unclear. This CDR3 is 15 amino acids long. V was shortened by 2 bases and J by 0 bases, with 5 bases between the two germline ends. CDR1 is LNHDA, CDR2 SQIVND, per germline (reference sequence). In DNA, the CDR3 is TGTGCCAGTAGTATACGGAGCTCTGGGGCCAACGTCCTGACTTTC. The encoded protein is CASSIRSSGANVLTF.

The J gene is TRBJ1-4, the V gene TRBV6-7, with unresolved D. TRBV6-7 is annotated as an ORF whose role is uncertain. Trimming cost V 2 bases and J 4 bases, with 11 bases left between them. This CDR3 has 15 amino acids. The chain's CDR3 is CASSYLPVGNEKLFF. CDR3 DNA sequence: TGTGCCAGCAGTTACCTTCCGGTTGGTAATGAAAAACTGTTTTTT.

CDR3: CAWSVGNEQFF. CDR3 coding DNA: TGTGCCTGGAGTGTAGGGAATGAGCAGTTCTTC. The V gene is TRBV30, the J gene TRBJ2-1; D gene ambiguous. Germline V gene lookup returns CDR1 GTSNPN and CDR2 SVGIG (reference sequence). Trimming stripped 0 bases from V and 7 bases from J, with 4 bases between. The CDR3 is made up of 11 amino acids.

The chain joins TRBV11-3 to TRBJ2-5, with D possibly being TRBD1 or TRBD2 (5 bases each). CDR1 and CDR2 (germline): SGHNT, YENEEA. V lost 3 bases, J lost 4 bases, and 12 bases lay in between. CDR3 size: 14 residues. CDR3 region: CASSLGDLPETQYF. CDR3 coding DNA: TGTGCCAGCAGCTTGGGGGACCTACCAGAGACCCAGTACTTC. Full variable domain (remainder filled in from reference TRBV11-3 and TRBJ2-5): EAGVVQSPRYKIIEKKQPVAFWCNPISGHNTLYWYLQNLGQGPELLIRYENEEAVDDSQLPKDRFSAERLKGVDSTLKIQPAELGDSAVYLCASSLGDLPETQYFGPGTRLLVL.

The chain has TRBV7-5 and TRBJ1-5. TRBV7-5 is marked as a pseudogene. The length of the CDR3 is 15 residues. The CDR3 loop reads CASSLGLQPNQPQHF. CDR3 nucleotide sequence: TGTGCCAGCAGCTTGGGGTTACAGCCCAATCAGCCCCAGCATTTT.

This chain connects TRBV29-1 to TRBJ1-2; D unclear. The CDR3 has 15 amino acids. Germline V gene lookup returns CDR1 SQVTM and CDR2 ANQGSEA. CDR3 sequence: CASSRHLGLGYGYTF. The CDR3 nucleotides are TGCGCCAGCAGCCGACATCTAGGGCTCGGCTATGGCTACACCTTC.

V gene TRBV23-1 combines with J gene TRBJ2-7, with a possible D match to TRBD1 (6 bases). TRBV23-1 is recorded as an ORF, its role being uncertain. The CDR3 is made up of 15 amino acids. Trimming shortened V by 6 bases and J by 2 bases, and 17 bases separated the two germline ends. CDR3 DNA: TGCGCCAGCAGGGTCGACAGGAACCCCACCTACGAGCAGTACTTC. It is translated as CASRVDRNPTYEQYF.

This CDR3 is CAWSPGNRSPLHF. The CDR3 DNA is TGTGCCTGGAGTCCAGGGAACCGTTCACCCCTCCACTTT. The chain joins TRBV30 to TRBJ1-6; D might be TRBD1 (5 bases). The germline CDR1 and CDR2 sequences are GTSNPN and SVGIG (reference sequence). This CDR3 comprises 13 residues. Trimming stripped 2 bases from V and 9 bases from J, with 11 bases between. The full variable domain, in which reference TRBV30 and TRBJ1-6 provide the parts outside the CDR3, is SQTIHQWPATLVQPVGSPLSLECTVEGTSNPNLYWYRQAAGRGLQLLFYSVGIGQISSEVPQNLSASRPQDRQFILSSKKLLLSDSGFYLCAWSPGNRSPLHFGNGTRLTVT.

The CDR3 sequence: CASSQQPGGNEQYF. CDR3 nucleotides: TGCGCCAGCAGCCAACAACCTGGGGGCAACGAGCAGTACTTC. This sequence joins TRBV1 and TRBJ2-7; the table's TRBD1 call for D was not verified on the DNA. TRBV1 is a documented pseudogene. The CDR3 has 14 residues.

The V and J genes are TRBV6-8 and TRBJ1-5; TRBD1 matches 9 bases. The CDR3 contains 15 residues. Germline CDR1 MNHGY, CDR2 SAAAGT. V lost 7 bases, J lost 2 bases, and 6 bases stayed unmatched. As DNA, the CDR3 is TGTGCCAGCACCCTTACAGGGGGCGGCAATCAGCCCCAGCATTTT. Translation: CASTLTGGGNQPQHF.

The CDR3 region has the DNA TGTGCCAGCAGCGGCAGGGCGTCCTATAATTCACCCCTCCACTTT. It translates to CASSGRASYNSPLHF. V usage is TRBV6-4 and J usage is TRBJ1-6; D is possibly TRBD1 (5 bases). Germline V CDR1 and CDR2: MRHNA, SNTAGT. V lost 6 bases to trimming and J lost 1 base, with 10 bases between them. The CDR3 consists of 15 residues.

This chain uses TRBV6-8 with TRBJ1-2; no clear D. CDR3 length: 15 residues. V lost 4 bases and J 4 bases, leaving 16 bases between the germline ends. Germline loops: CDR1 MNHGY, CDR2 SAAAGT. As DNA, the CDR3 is TGTGCCAGCAGTTCCCTCAGGACCTCTTTCTATGGCTACACCTTC. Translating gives CASSSLRTSFYGYTF.

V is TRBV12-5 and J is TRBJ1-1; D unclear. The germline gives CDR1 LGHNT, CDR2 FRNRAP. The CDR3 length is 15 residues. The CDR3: CASTLAGPLRTEAFF. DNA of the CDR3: TGTGCCAGCACCTTGGCAGGCCCACTGAGGACTGAAGCTTTCTTT.

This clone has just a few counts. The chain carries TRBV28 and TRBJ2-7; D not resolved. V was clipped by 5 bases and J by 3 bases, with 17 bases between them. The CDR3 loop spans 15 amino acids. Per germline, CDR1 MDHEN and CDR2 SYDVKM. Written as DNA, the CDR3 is TGTGCCAGCAGTACCCGGTGGAAATTCCGCTACGAGCAGTACTTC. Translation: CASSTRWKFRYEQYF.

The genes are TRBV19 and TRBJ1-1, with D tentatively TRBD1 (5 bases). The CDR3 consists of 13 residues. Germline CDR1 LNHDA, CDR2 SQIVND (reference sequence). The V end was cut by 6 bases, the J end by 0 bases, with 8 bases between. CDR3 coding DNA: TGTGCCAGTAGGGTGGGGCTGAACACTGAAGCTTTCTTT. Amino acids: CASRVGLNTEAFF.

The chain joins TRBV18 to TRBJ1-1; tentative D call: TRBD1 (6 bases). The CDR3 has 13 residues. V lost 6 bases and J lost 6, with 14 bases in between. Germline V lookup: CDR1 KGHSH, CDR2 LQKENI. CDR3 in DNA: TGTGCCAGCTCTCCCGGGACAATCGCTGAAGCTTTCTTT. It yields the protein CASSPGTIAEAFF.

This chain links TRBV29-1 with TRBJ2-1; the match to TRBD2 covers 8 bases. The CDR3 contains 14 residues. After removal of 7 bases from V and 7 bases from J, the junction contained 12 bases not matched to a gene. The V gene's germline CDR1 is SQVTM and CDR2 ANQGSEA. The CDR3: CSAAPGGSKNEQFF. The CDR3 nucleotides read TGCAGCGCCGCCCCGGGAGGGTCGAAGAATGAGCAGTTCTTC.

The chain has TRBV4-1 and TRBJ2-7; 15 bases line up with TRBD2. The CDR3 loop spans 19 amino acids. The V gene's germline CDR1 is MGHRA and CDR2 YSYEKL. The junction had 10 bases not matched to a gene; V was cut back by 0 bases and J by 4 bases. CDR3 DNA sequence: TGCGCCAGCAGCCAAGATTCTAACGGACTAGCGGGAGGGGTTTACGAGCAGTACTTC. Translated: CASSQDSNGLAGGVYEQYF.

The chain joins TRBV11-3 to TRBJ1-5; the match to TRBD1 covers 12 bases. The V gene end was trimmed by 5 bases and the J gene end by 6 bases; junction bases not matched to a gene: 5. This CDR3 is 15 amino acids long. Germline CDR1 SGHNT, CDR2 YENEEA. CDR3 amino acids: CASSQGTGGLQPQHF. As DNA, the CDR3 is TGTGCCAGCAGCCAAGGGACAGGGGGCCTTCAGCCCCAGCATTTT.

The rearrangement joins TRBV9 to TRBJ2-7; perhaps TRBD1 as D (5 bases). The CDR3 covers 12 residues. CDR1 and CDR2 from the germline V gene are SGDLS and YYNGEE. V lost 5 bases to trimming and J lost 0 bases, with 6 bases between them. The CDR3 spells CASRQGSYEQYF. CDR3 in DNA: TGTGCCAGCAGGCAGGGCTCCTACGAGCAGTACTTC.

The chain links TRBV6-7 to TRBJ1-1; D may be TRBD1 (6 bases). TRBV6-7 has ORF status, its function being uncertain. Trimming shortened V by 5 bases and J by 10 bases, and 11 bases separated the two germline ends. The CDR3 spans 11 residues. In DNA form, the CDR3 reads TGTGCCAGCAGTGACAGGAGGTTAGCTTTCTTT. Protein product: CASSDRRLAFF.